The present entry profiles one TCR beta chain with its context. Its specificity is not known. TCRdb's table, derived via immunoSEQ multiplex PCR, lists solely in-frame clones and lacks some. The table lists roughly 120,000 clones, about nine tenths of them singletons. CDR1 is SGHTS and CDR2 is YDEGEE in the germline V gene. This CDR3 spans 14 amino acids. The J segment lost 2 bases and the V segment lost 5 bases, leaving 3 bases of the junction unmatched. The source of the sample is a study of T cell responses to AZD1222 COVID-19 vaccine. Study as a whole: Second-dose recipients at about 4 or about 12 weeks were treated as one pooled group.

Study-level results: It should be noted that donors were predominantly white British and more often female, and clonal diversity was possibly underestimated. The CD4 TCRs associated with vaccination extended across spike and predominated at 160-218 and 743-854. Only a handful of AZD1222 recipients were seropositive at baseline.

Sequenced material: peripheral blood, taken on day 0 of AZD1222 vaccination. The receptor was derived from an adult in good health. The J gene is TRBJ1-1, the V gene TRBV5-8, with 10 bases aligning to TRBD1. The CDR3 DNA follows: TGTGCCAGCAGGAGGGACAGGGGAAACACTGAAGCTTTCTTT. It encodes CASRRDRGNTEAFF.